This TCR beta chain was identified during a study of control samples from healthy donors and cancer patients. V shed 6 bases and J shed 7 bases, with 23 bases lying between them. This CDR3 has 16 residues. The germline V gene has CDR1 SGHDT and CDR2 YYEEEE. The protocol was immunoSEQ multiplex PCR, while the TCRdb copy is restricted to in-frame clones and leaves out a portion. The repertoire holds around 100,000 clones, with roughly 87% as singletons. This sequence originates from a woman aged 50 to 60 in good health. Specimen: blood. V gene TRBV5-6 combines with J gene TRBJ1-5; TRBD1 might be the D (5 bases). Here the CDR3 reads CASTQYRDFPDQPQHF. The CDR3 DNA is TGTGCCAGCACCCAGTACCGGGACTTCCCTGACCAGCCCCAGCATTTT.